This T cell receptor (beta chain) stems from a study of T cells in Graves' hyperthyroidism and ophthalmopathy. Study context: At the time of initial diagnosis and before any treatment, peripheral blood was collected. Notes on the study in general: Median prediction lead before ophthalmopathy onset was 6.5 months with the model.

The CDR3 consists of 13 residues. V was pared by 1 base and J by 1 base, with 7 bases between. CDR1 GTSNPN and CDR2 SVGIG come from the germline V gene (reference sequence). Each ophthalmopathy patient scored at least 3 on the Clinical Activity Score and at least 4 on NOSPECS grade, with duration under 3 months. Remarks on this clonotype: Its antigen is unknown.

TCR beta CDR3 regions were amplified from RNA. The TCR CDR3 first-round RT-PCR relied on the HTBI primer set. Via MiXCR, TCRdb re-called the multiplex PCR reads, giving one row per CDR3 protein. The sample holds under 500,000 distinct CDR3 sequences; over 11% are singletons and the top ten take 25% to 30%. The chain employs TRBV30 and TRBJ2-5; D is unresolved. The clonotype comes from a man aged 50-59 years with Graves' ophthalmopathy. The sequenced material came from blood. The CDR3 DNA reads as TGTGCCTGGAGTGACACCCTCCAAGAGACCCAGTACTTC. It yields the protein CAWSDTLQETQYF.